These 6 T cell receptor beta chains originate from one sample sequenced in a study of monozygotic twins with inflammatory bowel disease. Following a re-call of the 5' RACE reads, TCRdb has one entry per CDR3 protein and lacks DNA. Its table lists more than 300,000 distinct CDR3 sequences. The sequenced material came from blood. These receptors came from a human donor with ulcerative colitis or Crohn's disease, or a healthy co-twin of an affected twin (not recorded which).

The CDR3 here is CASRNEQGNLYNEQFF. The chain couples TRBV27 to TRBJ2-1; checking the TCRdb D call of TRBD1 is not possible without DNA. This CDR3 spans 16 amino acids. From germline, CDR1 is MNHEY and CDR2 SMNVEV (reference sequence).

The rearrangement joins TRBV7-6 to TRBJ2-7; TCRdb's D gene call, TRBD1, goes unchecked for lack of DNA. Germline V gene sequence: CDR1 SGHVS, CDR2 FNYEAQ. The CDR3 covers 16 residues. CDR3 amino acids: CASSLLRGEDTYEQYF.

V and J are TRBV5-1 and TRBJ1-6; lacking DNA, the TRBD1 call made by TCRdb goes unchecked. The CDR3 runs 15 residues. The germline V gene encodes CDR1 SGHRS and CDR2 YFSETQ. The chain's CDR3 is CASSETGSVDSPLHF.

The chain carries TRBV18 and TRBJ1-4; with no DNA, the TCRdb D assignment of TRBD1 cannot be verified. The CDR3 totals 15 residues. The germline V gene encodes CDR1 KGHSH and CDR2 LQKENI. This CDR3 reads CASSPTPGQLEKLFF.

This chain's CDR3 is CASSLERGTDYNEQFF. The V call is TRBV5-1, the J call TRBJ2-1; lacking DNA, the TRBD1 call made by TCRdb goes unchecked. The CDR3 extends over 16 amino acids. CDR1 and CDR2 from the germline V gene are SGHRS and YFSETQ.

This chain links TRBV15 with TRBJ2-7; TCRdb designates TRBD1, a call that cannot be tested without DNA. The CDR3 contains 14 residues. Per the germline V gene, CDR1 is LNHNV and CDR2 is YYDKDF (reference sequence). CDR3 in amino acids: CATSRVSGENEQYF.